The rows below give T cell receptor beta chains drawn from one sample of a study of identical twins. TCRdb redid the calling of the 5' RACE reads with MiXCR, one entry per CDR3 protein. This table has approximately 300,000 distinct CDR3 sequences, nearly 9.5% appearing once. These data are also associated with another study on yellow fever vaccine responses in identical twins.

The sample comprised CD8+ T cells sorted from blood. Receptors were obtained from a woman under 30 in good health. The CDR3 runs from the conserved cysteine through the conserved F or W. The order of the fields is V gene, clone size, J gene, D gene, CDR3 DNA, CDR3 protein. D genes are given only for firm matches. Only part of the rows carry a size: once, few, many, or a class if the clone is expanded.

TRBV5-1	many	TRBJ2-7	.	TGCGCCAGCAGCTTGGTCGCTCACGAGCAGTACTTC	CASSLVAHEQYF
TRBV15	few	TRBJ2-1	TRBD2	TGTGCCACCAGGGGCGGGAGGGCCGGCGATGAGCAGTTCTTC	CATRGGRAGDEQFF
TRBV7-8	many	TRBJ2-7	.	TGTGCCAGCAGCTTTCTAGCGTTTAGCTCCTACGAGCAGTACTTC	CASSFLAFSSYEQYF
TRBV6-5	few	TRBJ2-7	.	TGTGCCAGCAGTTACGGGCGCTACGAGCAGTACTTC	CASSYGRYEQYF
TRBV21-1	many	TRBJ2-5	.	TGTGCCAGCAGCAAAGGGGCTAGCGGGGGTCCGGAGACCCAGTACTTC	CASSKGASGGPETQYF
TRBV7-2	.	TRBJ1-2	.	TGTGCCAGCAGAATTAGGGGAGACTATGGCTACACCTTC	CASRIRGDYGYTF
TRBV7-9	many	TRBJ1-1	TRBD1	TGTGCCAGCAGCTTAGCGGCAGGGGGTGGCACTGAAGCTTTCTTT	CASSLAAGGGTEAFF
TRBV7-8	.	TRBJ2-2	.	TGTGCCAGCAGCTTAGTTACGGGGAACATCGGGGAGCTGTTTTTT	CASSLVTGNIGELFF
TRBV7-9	few	TRBJ2-1	.	TGTGCCAGCAGCTTTTTCGGCGGGGGCGACAATGAGCAGTTCTTC	CASSFFGGGDNEQFF
TRBV11-2	many	TRBJ2-7	TRBD2	TGTGCCAGCAGCTTAGATGACCCTAGCGGGGTTGAGGAGCAGTACTTC	CASSLDDPSGVEEQYF
TRBV7-9	many	TRBJ2-2	.	TGTGCCAGCAGCTTACAAGCGAACGCGAACACCGGGGAGCTGTTTTTT	CASSLQANANTGELFF